The sequence of this T cell receptor (beta chain) was determined in a study of cytomegalovirus exposure and HLA in healthy donors. Germline values: CDR1 SGHDN, CDR2 FVKESK. The V and J ends lost 2 bases and 0 bases respectively, with 8 bases between them. The CDR3 sequence is 15 residues long. Note on this clone: Its antigen is undetermined.

A multiplex PCR was run with 60 Vbeta primers and 13 Jbeta primers. Here immunoSEQ multiplex PCR was the method, and the copy in TCRdb shows in-frame clones only, minus some. The sample includes more than 150,000 clones, roughly 74% of them seen just once. General study points: Equally common other TCR beta chains were less clonally expanded than HLA-associated ones, a later analysis found. According to reports, the classifier identified cytomegalovirus status with high specificity and sensitivity.

What was sequenced was PBMCs. This rearrangement joins TRBV14 to TRBJ2-1; D gene unclear. The sequence came from a woman between 35 and 50 years old in good health and CMV-seropositive. The CDR3 region is CASSQQDSSYNEQFF. The CDR3 DNA reads as TGTGCCAGCAGCCAACAGGATAGCTCCTACAATGAGCAGTTCTTC. Full variable domain (remainder filled in from reference TRBV14 and TRBJ2-1): EAGVTQFPSHSVIEKGQTVTLRCDPISGHDNLYWYRRVMGKEIKFLLHFVKESKQDESGMPNNRFLAERTGGTYSTLKVQPAELEDSGVYFCASSQQDSSYNEQFFGPGTRLTVL.